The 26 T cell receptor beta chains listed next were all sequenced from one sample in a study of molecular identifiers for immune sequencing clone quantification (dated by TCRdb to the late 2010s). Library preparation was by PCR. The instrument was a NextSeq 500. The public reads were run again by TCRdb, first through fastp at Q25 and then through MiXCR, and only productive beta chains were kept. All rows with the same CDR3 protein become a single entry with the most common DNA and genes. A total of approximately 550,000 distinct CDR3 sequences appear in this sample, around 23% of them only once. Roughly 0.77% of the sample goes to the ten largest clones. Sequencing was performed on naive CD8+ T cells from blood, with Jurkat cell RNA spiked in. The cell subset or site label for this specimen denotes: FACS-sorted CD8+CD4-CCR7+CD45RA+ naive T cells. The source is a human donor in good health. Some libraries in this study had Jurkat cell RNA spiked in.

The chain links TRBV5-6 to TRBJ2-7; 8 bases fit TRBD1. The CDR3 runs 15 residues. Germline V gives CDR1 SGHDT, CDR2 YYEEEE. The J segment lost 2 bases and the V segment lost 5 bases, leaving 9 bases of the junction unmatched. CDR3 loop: CASRPGTGIPYEQYF. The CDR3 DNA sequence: TGTGCCAGCAGGCCCGGGACAGGAATCCCCTACGAGCAGTACTTC.

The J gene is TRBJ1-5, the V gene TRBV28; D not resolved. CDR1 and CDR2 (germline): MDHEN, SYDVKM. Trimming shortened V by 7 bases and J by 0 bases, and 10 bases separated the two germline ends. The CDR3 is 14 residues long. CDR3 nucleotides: TGTGCCAGCATCTCCCTGGATAGCAATCAGCCCCAGCATTTT. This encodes CASISLDSNQPQHF.

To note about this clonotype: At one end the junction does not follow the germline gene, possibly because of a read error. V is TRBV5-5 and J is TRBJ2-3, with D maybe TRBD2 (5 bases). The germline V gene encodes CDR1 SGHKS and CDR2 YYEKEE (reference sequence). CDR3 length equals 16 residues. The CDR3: CASGFRPGTLEDTQYF. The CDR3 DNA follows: TGTGCCAGCGGCTTCCGACCGGGAACTTTGGAAGATACGCAGTATTTT.

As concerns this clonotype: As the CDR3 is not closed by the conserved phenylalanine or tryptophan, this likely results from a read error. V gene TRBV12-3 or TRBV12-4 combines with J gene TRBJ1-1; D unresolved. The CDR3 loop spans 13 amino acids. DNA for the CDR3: TGTGCGAGCAGTTTAGCGCGCAGAACTGAAGCTTTCTTG. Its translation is CASSLARRTEAFL.

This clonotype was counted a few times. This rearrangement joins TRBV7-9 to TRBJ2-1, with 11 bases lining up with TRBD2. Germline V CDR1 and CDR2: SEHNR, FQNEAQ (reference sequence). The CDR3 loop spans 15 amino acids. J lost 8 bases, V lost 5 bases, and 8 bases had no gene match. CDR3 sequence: CASSKTLAGGDEQFF. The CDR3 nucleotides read TGTGCCAGCAGCAAAACCCTAGCGGGGGGCGATGAGCAGTTCTTC.

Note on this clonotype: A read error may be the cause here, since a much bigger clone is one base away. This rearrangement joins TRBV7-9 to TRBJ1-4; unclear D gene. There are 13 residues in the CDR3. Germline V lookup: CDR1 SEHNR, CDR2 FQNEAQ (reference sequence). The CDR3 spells CASTTRAGEKLSF. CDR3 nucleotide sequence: TGTGCCAGCACCACAAGAGCTGGTGAAAAACTGTCTTTT. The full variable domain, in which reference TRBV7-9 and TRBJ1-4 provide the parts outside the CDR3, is DTGVSQNPRHKITKRGQNVTFRCDPISEHNRLYWYRQTLGQGPEFLTYFQNEAQLEKSRLLSDRFSAERPKGSFSTLEIQRTEQGDSAMYLCASTTRAGEKLSFGSGTQLSVL.

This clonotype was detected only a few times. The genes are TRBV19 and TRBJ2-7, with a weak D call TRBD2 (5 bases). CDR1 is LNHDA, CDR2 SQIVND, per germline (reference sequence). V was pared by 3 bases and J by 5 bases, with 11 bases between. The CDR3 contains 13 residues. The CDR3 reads CASSILDGDEQYF. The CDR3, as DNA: TGTGCCAGTAGTATCCTCGACGGGGACGAGCAGTACTTC.

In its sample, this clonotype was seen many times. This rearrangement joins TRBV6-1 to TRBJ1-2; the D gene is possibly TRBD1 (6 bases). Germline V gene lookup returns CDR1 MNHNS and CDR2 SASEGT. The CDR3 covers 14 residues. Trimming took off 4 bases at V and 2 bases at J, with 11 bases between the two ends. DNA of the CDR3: TGTGCCAGCAGTGCCCTGGACAGAAACTATGGCTACACCTTC. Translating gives CASSALDRNYGYTF.

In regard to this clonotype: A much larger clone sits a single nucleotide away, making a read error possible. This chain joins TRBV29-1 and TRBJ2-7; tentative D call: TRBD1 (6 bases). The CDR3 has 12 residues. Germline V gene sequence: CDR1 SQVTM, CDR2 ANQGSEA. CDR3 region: CGTLAGEGEQYF. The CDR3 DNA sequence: TGCGGCACTTTGGCAGGGGAAGGCGAGCAGTACTTC.

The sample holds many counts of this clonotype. The CDR3 region is CASSLLLAGGSDEQYF. The CDR3 nucleotides are TGTGCCAGCAGCTTGCTTTTAGCGGGAGGTTCTGACGAGCAGTACTTC. This rearrangement joins TRBV5-5 to TRBJ2-7, with 10 positions matching TRBD2. The V gene end was trimmed by 1 base and the J gene end by 5 bases; junction bases not matched to a gene: 9. The germline gives CDR1 SGHKS, CDR2 YYEKEE (reference sequence). This CDR3 spans 16 amino acids.

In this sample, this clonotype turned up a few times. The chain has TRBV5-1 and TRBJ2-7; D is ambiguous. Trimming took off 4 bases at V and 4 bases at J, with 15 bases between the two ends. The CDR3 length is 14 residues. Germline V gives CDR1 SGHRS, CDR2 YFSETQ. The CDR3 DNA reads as TGCGCCAGCAGCCCGGCGGCAGGTATGTACGAGCAGTACTTC. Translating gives CASSPAAGMYEQYF. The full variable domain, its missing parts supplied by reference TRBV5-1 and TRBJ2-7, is KAGVTQTPRYLIKTRGQQVTLSCSPISGHRSVSWYQQTPGQGLQFLFEYFSETQRNKGNFPGRFSGRQFSNSRSEMNVSTLELGDSALYLCASSPAAGMYEQYFGPGTRLTVT.

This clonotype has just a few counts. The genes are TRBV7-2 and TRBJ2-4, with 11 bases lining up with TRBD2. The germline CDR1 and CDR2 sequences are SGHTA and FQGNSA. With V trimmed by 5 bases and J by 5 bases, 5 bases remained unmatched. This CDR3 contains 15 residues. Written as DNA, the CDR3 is TGTGCCAGCAGCCCGGGGACTAGCGGTCAAAACATTCAGTACTTC. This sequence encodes CASSPGTSGQNIQYF. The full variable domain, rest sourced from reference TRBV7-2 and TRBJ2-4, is GAGVSQSPSNKVTEKGKDVELRCDPISGHTALYWYRQSLGQGLEFLIYFQGNSAPDKSGLPSDRFSAERTGGSVSTLTIQRTQQEDSAVYLCASSPGTSGQNIQYFGAGTRLSVL.

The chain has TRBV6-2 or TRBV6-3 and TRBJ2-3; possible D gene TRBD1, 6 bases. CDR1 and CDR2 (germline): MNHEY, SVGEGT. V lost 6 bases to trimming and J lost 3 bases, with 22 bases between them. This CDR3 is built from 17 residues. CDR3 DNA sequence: TGTGCCAGCAGCTCCCCTTTCCGGGACACTAGGACAGATACGCAGTATTTT. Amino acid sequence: CASSSPFRDTRTDTQYF.

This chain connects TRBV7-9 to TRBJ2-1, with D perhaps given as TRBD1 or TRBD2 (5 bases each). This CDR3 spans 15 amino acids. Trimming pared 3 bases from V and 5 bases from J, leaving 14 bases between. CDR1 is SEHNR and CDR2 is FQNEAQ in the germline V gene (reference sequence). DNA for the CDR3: TGTGCCAGCAGCTTTAAGGCCCGGGACCACAATGAGCAGTTCTTC. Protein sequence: CASSFKARDHNEQFF. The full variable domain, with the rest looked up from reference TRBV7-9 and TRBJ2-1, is DTGVSQNPRHKITKRGQNVTFRCDPISEHNRLYWYRQTLGQGPEFLTYFQNEAQLEKSRLLSDRFSAERPKGSFSTLEIQRTEQGDSAMYLCASSFKARDHNEQFFGPGTRLTVL.

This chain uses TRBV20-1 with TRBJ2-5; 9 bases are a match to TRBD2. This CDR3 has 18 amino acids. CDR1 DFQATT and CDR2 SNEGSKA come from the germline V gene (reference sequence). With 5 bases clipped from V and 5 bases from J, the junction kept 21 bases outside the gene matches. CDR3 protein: CSAPPIGTSGHVVETQYF. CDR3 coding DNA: TGCAGTGCTCCCCCCATTGGCACTAGCGGGCACGTGGTGGAGACCCAGTACTTC.

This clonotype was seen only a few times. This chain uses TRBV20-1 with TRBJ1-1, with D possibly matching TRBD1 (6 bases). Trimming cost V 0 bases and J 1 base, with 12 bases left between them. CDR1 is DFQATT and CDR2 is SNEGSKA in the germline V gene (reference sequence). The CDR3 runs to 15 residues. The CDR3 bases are TGCAGTGCTAGAGATCTTGGACAGTCGAACACTGAAGCTTTCTTT. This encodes CSARDLGQSNTEAFF.

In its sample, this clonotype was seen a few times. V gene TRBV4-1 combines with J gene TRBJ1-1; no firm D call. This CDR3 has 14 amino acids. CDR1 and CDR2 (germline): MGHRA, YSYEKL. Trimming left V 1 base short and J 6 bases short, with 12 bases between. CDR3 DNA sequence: TGCGCCAGCAGCCAAGTAGACGGATTTTCTGAAGCTTTCTTT. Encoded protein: CASSQVDGFSEAFF.

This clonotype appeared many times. Written as DNA, the CDR3 is TGTGCCAGCAGCTCCTTACAGACAGGGCAGACTGAAGCTTTCTTT. Its protein product is CASSSLQTGQTEAFF. V gene TRBV5-4 combines with J gene TRBJ1-1, with 7 bases lining up with TRBD1. After removal of 3 bases from V and 5 bases from J, the junction contained 10 bases not matched to a gene. The CDR3 has 15 amino acids. In germline, CDR1 is SGHNT, CDR2 YYREEE (reference sequence).

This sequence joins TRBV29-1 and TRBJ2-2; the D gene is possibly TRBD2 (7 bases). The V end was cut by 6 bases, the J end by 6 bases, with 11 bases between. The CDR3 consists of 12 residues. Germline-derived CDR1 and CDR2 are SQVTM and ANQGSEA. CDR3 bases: TGCAGCGTAGGGGGGGTCGCCGGGGAGCTGTTTTTT. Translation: CSVGGVAGELFF.

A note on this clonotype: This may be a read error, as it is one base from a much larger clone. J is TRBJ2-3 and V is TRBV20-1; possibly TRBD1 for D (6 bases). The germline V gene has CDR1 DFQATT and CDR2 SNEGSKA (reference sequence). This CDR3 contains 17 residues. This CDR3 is CSARDSFNRVLTVTQYF. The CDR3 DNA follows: TGCAGTGCTAGAGATAGCTTCAACAGGGTCCTCACAGTTACGCAGTATTTT.

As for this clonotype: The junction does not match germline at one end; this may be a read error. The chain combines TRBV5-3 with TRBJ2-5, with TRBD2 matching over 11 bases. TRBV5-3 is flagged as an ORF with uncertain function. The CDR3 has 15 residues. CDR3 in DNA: TGTGCCAGCAGATTTAGCGGGGGGGCCCAAGATACCCAGTACTTC. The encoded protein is CASRFSGGAQDTQYF.

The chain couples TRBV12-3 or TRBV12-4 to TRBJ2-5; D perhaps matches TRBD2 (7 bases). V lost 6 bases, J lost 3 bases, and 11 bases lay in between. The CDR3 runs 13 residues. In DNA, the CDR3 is TGTGCCAGCAGCGGGGGGCCAAAAGAGACCCAGTACTTC. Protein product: CASSGGPKETQYF.

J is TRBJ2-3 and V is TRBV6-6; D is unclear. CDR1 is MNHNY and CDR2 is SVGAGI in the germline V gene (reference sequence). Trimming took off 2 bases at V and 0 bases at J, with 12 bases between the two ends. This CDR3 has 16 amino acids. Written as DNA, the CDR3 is TGTGCCAGCAGTTACGTCTCCATCACTAGCACAGATACGCAGTATTTT. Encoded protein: CASSYVSITSTDTQYF.

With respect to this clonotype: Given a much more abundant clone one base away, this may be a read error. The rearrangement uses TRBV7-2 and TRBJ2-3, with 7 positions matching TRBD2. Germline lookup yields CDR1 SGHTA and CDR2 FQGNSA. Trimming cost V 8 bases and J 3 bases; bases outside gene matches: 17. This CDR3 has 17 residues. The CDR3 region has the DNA TGTGCCAGCGGCCTAGACCCGAGCGGGGTTACGACAGATACGCAGTATTTT. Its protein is CASGLDPSGVTTDTQYF.

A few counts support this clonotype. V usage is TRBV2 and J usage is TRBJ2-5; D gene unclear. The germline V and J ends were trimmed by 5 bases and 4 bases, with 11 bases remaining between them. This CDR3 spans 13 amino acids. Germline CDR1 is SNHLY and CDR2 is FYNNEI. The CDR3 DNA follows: TGTGCCAGCAGTATTTATCTGTTAGAGACCCAGTACTTC. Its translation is CASSIYLLETQYF.

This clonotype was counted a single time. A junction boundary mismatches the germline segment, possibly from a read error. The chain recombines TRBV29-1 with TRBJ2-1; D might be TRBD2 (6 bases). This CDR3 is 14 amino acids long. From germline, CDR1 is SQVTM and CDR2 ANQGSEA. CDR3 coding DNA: TGCAGCGTTGTATTGCGGGATTCCTACAATGCGCAGTTCTTC. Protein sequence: CSVVLRDSYNAQFF.